This TCR beta chain was identified during a study of T cells in Graves' hyperthyroidism and ophthalmopathy (dated by TCRdb to between 2018 and 2021). General notes on the study: Peripheral blood samples were taken at initial diagnosis, before any treatment was given. To identify distinguishing TCR V-J signatures, a discovery cohort of about 95 patients was used, comprising 40 to 45 with Graves' ophthalmopathy and around 57 with stable Graves' hyperthyroidism. Prospective prediction of ophthalmopathy was tested in an independent validation cohort consisting of fewer than 20 hyperthyroidism patients and some 17 patients who later progressed to ophthalmopathy. The roughly 100 discovery patients were randomly split 7:3 into training and test sets. In several Graves' hyperthyroidism patients, the study also compared T-cell repertoires from thyroid tissue with T-cell repertoires from blood. Following sampling, methimazole starting at 30 mg daily was given to hyperthyroidism patients, and high-dose intravenous methylprednisolone was given to ophthalmopathy patients. The paper describes TCR Vbeta CDR3 sequencing of about 140 peripheral blood samples, made up of roughly 45 ophthalmopathy patients, 70 to 75 hyperthyroidism patients and 17 progressor patients. The investigation overall reported the following: Sample size was not statistically predetermined, and blinding of investigators to group allocation was not performed. A 13 V-J signature model separated ophthalmopathy from stable hyperthyroidism, with around 90% sensitivity and roughly 81% specificity in cross-validation and 80%/75% in testing. Blood samples also contained most of the expanded thyroid clonotypes (frequency above 0.001), which suggests that blood repertoires may reflect thyroid immune responses. In validation, progression to ophthalmopathy was predicted by the model with around 71% sensitivity and around 76% specificity, a median of about 6 months before onset.

This clonotype was found many times. Its antigen specificity is not known. The input lacks base qualities; no much larger clone sits a single base away. TCR beta CDR3 regions were amplified from RNA transcripts. For the first round of RT-PCR on the TCR CDR3, the HTBI primer set was used together with the Qiagen OneStep RT-PCR kit. Libraries were constructed in a second round of multiplex PCR, after which size selection and purification were performed. The libraries were sequenced on an Illumina HiSeq2000 using paired-end 100 bp reads. For the original study's pipeline: SOAPnuke was used to process the raw data, throwing out any read that contained adapters or uncalled bases, had a mean Phred below 15, or lacked an exact constant-primer or identifier match. COPE v1.2.5 was used to merge the high-quality paired reads, and each unique nucleotide sequence was defined as a clonotype. MiTCR v1.1 was used to align clonotypes to the IMGT TRBV, TRBD and TRBJ reference segments. The analysis included only V-J combinations with a frequency above 0.0001, which together covered more than 99% of the repertoires. A TCS score was defined as the ratio of F50 (clonal expansion) to E x V (chaos), with BLOSUM62-based TCRdist applied between CDR3 peptides within each V-J. Welch's t-statistics and random forest reduced just over 500 V-J features to 13, which were used in a naive Bayes classifier (R e1071). The Morisita-Horn index was used to measure how similar the thyroid and blood repertoires were. TCRdb's own reprocessing of the public reads used fastp at Q25 and MiXCR and kept productive beta chains. One record per CDR3 amino acid sequence lists the most common genes and DNA. These V and J calls derive from TCRdb rather than the authors' analysis. The sample includes fewer than 750,000 distinct CDR3 sequences, with approximately 14% observed a single time. The ten largest clones add up to roughly 4.3% of the sample.

Ophthalmopathy patients had moderately to severely active disease, with a Clinical Activity Score of 3 or more, a NOSPECS grade of 4 or more, and a disease duration of less than 3 months. Patients with uncontrolled infections, other autoimmune diseases, pregnancy or lactation were excluded. Diagnoses were established on the basis of clinical symptoms, serum thyroxine and TRAb, thyroid ultrasound, and orbital computed tomography. PBMCs were isolated from approximately 10 ml of fresh peripheral blood by Ficoll-Paque density gradient centrifugation. Trizol reagent was used to extract total RNA, and RNA quality was then checked on an Agilent 2100 Bioanalyzer. The germline V gene gives CDR1 as SQVTM and CDR2 as ANQGSEA. The CDR3 starts with the cysteine, ends with the phenylalanine, and has 13 residues. Here the CDR3 DNA is all that survives: 39 bases in frame from base 1. Trimming removed 6 bases from V and 2 bases from J; the gene matches leave 6 bases unexplained.

The sequence links TRBV29-1 to TRBJ2-7; 8 central bases correspond to TRBD1. This sequence originates from a woman aged 40-49 years with Graves' ophthalmopathy. Sequencing was carried out using blood. Here the CDR3 is given as CSVATGVAYEQYF. The sequenced DNA: TGCAGCGTCGCGACAGGGGTGGCCTACGAGCAGTACTTC.